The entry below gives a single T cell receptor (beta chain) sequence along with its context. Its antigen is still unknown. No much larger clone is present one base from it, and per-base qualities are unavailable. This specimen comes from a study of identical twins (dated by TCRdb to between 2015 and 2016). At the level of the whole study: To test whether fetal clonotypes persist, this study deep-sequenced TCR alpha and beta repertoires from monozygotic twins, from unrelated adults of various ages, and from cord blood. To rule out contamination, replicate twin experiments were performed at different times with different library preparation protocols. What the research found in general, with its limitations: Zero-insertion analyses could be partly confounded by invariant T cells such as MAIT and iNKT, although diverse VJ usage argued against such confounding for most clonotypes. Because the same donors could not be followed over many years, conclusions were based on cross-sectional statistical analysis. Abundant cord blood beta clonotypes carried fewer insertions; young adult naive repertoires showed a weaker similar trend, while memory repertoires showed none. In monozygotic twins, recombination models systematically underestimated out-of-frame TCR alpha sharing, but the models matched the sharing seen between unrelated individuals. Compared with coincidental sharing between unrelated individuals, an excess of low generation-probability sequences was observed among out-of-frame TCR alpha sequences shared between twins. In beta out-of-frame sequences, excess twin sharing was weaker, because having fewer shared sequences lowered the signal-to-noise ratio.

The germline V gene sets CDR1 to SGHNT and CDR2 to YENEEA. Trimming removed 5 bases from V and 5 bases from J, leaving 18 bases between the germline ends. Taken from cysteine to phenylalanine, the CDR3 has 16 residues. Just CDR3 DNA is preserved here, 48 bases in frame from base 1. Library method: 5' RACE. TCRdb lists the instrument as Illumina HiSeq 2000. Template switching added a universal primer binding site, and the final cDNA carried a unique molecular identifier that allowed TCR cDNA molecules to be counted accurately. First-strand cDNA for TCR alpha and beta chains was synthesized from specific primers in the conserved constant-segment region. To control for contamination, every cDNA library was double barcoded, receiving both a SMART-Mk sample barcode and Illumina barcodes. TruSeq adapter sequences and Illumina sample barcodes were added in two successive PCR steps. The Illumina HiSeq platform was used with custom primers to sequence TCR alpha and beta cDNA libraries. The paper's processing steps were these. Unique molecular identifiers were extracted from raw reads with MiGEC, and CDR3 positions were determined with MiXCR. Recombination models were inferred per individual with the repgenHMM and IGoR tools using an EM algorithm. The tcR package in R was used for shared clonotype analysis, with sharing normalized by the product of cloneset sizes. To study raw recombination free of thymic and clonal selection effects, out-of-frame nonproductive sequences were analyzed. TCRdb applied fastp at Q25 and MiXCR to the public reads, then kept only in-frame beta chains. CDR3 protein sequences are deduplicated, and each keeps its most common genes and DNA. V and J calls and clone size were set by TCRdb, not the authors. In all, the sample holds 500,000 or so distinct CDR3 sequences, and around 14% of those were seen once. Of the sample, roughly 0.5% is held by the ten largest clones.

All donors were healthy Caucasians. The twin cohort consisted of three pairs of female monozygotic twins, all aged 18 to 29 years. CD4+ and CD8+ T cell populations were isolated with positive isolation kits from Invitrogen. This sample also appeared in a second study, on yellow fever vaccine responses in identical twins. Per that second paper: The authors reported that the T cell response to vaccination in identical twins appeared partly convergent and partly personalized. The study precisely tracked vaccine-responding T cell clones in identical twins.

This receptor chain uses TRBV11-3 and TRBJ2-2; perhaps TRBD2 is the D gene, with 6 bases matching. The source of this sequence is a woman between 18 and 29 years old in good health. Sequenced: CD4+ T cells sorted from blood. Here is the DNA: TGTGCCAGCAGCCCATTCGGGGGAGGAGGTACCGGGGAGCTGTTTTTT. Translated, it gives CASSPFGGGGTGELFF.